The 22 T cell receptor beta chains in this list originate from one sample, sequenced in a study of T cell repertoires and leukemia-associated antigens. Their specific antigens are unknown. TCRdb analysed the 5' RACE reads with MiXCR anew, one entry per CDR3 protein. The sample lists some 13,000 distinct CDR3 sequences, 39% occurring once. The sequenced material came from CD3+ T cells sorted from blood and cultured. The receptors were sampled from a female donor in good health.

Concerning this clonotype: This is likely a read error, given that the CDR3 carries no conserved phenylalanine or tryptophan at its end. This sequence joins TRBV28 and TRBJ2-5; TRBD1 agrees at 12 bases. CDR3 length: 19 residues. With V trimmed by 1 base and J by 7 bases, 16 bases remained unmatched. From germline, CDR1 is MDHEN and CDR2 SYDVKM. The CDR3 DNA sequence: TGTGCCAGCAGTTTATCTTGGGGCCACGCGGGACAGGGGGCGGGGACCCAGTACATC. Protein product: CASSLSWGHAGQGAGTQYI.

This clonotype was seen many times. The chain is built from TRBV30 and TRBJ1-5; no definite D call. The V end was cut by 2 bases, the J end by 4 bases, with 9 bases between. Per the germline V gene, CDR1 is GTSNPN and CDR2 is SVGIG (reference sequence). CDR3 length equals 13 residues. The CDR3 DNA sequence: TGTGCCTGGAGTTTCGGAGAAAATCAGCCCCAGCATTTT. Encoded protein: CAWSFGENQPQHF.

For this clonotype: A junction end diverges from the germline sequence, so it may reflect a read error. The rearrangement joins TRBV20-1 to TRBJ2-5, with D perhaps TRBD1 (5 bases). Germline CDR1 reads DFQATT; CDR2 reads SNEGSKA (reference sequence). CDR3 size: 15 residues. The CDR3 nucleotides read TGCAGTGCTGGAGACGGGCGGCAGGGTGGAGAGACCCAGTACTTC. The encoded protein is CSAGDGRQGGETQYF.

This clonotype is medium-sized (0.01 to 0.1%) by share. The chain employs TRBV7-2 and TRBJ2-1, with 10 bases matching TRBD2. This CDR3 has 15 amino acids. The germline CDR1 and CDR2 sequences are SGHTA and FQGNSA. V dropped 1 base and J dropped 10; count of bases not matched to a gene: 7. CDR3 nucleotides: TGTGCCAGCAGCTTAGAACTAGCGGGGACTATAGAGCAGTTCTTC. This codes for CASSLELAGTIEQFF. The whole variable domain, remainder taken from reference TRBV7-2 and TRBJ2-1, is GAGVSQSPSNKVTEKGKDVELRCDPISGHTALYWYRQSLGQGLEFLIYFQGNSAPDKSGLPSDRFSAERTGGSVSTLTIQRTQQEDSAVYLCASSLELAGTIEQFFGPGTRLTVL.

By share, this clonotype counts as medium-sized. This rearrangement joins TRBV4-2 to TRBJ2-1, with D perhaps matching TRBD1 (6 bases). Trimming took 1 base from V and 6 from J, leaving 10 bases between them. The germline V gene encodes CDR1 LGHNA and CDR2 YNFKEQ. There are 14 residues in the CDR3. CDR3 in DNA: TGTGCCAGCAGCCAAGGACAGGAGGTCAATGAGCAGTTCTTC. This translates into CASSQGQEVNEQFF.

This clonotype was counted at least ten times. This sequence joins TRBV19 and TRBJ2-4; weak D call: TRBD1 (6 bases). Germline lookup yields CDR1 LNHDA and CDR2 SQIVND (reference sequence). The CDR3 consists of 15 residues. Trimming stripped 5 bases from V and 0 bases from J, with 11 bases between. DNA of the CDR3: TGTGCCAGTAGTGTGGGGACACCAGCCAAAAACATTCAGTACTTC. Residues: CASSVGTPAKNIQYF.

This clonotype was seen many times. This chain links TRBV5-1 with TRBJ2-6; 7 bases line up with TRBD2. CDR1 and CDR2 from the germline V gene are SGHRS and YFSETQ. The ends lost 0 bases at V and 4 bases at J; junction bases unmatched: 10. This CDR3 has 18 residues. CDR3 in amino acids: CASSLVTSFAHGANVLTF. Here the CDR3 DNA reads TGCGCCAGCAGCTTGGTGACTAGCTTTGCCCACGGGGCCAACGTCCTGACTTTC. The entire variable domain, with the rest obtained from reference TRBV5-1 and TRBJ2-6, is as follows: KAGVTQTPRYLIKTRGQQVTLSCSPISGHRSVSWYQQTPGQGLQFLFEYFSETQRNKGNFPGRFSGRQFSNSRSEMNVSTLELGDSALYLCASSLVTSFAHGANVLTFGAGSRLTVL.

The DNA for the CDR3 is TGCGCCAGCTCTAGCGGGAGAAGGAACGAGCAGTACTTC. Protein sequence: CASSSGRRNEQYF. The chain has TRBV5-1 and TRBJ2-7; 10 bases align to TRBD2. Unmatched junction bases numbered 6, after V lost 7 bases and J lost 5 bases. The CDR3 consists of 13 residues. Germline values: CDR1 SGHRS, CDR2 YFSETQ.

The J gene is TRBJ2-4, the V gene TRBV5-1, with TRBD1 as a possible D gene (6 bases). Trimming took off 0 bases at V and 8 bases at J, with 15 bases between the two ends. This CDR3 contains 15 residues. Germline V CDR1 and CDR2: SGHRS, YFSETQ. CDR3 amino acids: CASSLEVQGTYIQYF. The DNA of the CDR3 is TGCGCCAGCAGCTTGGAGGTACAGGGAACCTACATTCAGTACTTC.

By share of the sample, this clonotype is medium-sized. The chain recombines TRBV18 with TRBJ2-7; D remains ambiguous. The CDR3 is made up of 13 amino acids. Germline CDR1 reads KGHSH; CDR2 reads LQKENI. Trimming removed 6 bases at V and 10 bases at J, with 19 bases between. CDR3 DNA: TGTGCCAGCTCGCCCGAACTTAGCCCTCTACAGTACTTC. Amino acids: CASSPELSPLQYF.

This clonotype was recorded at least ten times. The chain combines TRBV20-1 with TRBJ1-1, with 12 bases matching TRBD1. V trimming: 3 bases; J trimming: 3 bases; junction bases outside the gene matches: 5. The germline V gene encodes CDR1 DFQATT and CDR2 SNEGSKA (reference sequence). The CDR3 has 15 residues. The CDR3 region is CSARGTGGADTEAFF. Here the CDR3 DNA reads TGCAGTGCTAGGGGGACAGGGGGCGCCGACACTGAAGCTTTCTTT.

V gene TRBV20-1 combines with J gene TRBJ1-1, with D hard to call. V dropped 4 bases and J dropped 3 bases, with 15 bases sitting between them. CDR1 DFQATT and CDR2 SNEGSKA come from the germline V gene (reference sequence). This CDR3 region has 14 residues. The CDR3 is CSATDGAGDTEAFF. The CDR3 DNA reads TGCAGTGCTACGGACGGAGCGGGAGACACTGAAGCTTTCTTT.

The chain couples TRBV29-1 to TRBJ1-1; TRBD1 matches at 7 bases. CDR1 is SQVTM, CDR2 ANQGSEA, per germline. This CDR3 has 12 amino acids. V lost 7 bases, J lost 3 bases, and 5 bases stayed unmatched. Here the CDR3 DNA reads TGCAGCGCTGCGAGGGGGCACACTGAAGCTTTCTTT. Translating gives CSAARGHTEAFF.

Comment on this clonotype: It may be a read error: a sequence one base away is much more abundant. The chain is built from TRBV4-1 and TRBJ2-5; 8 positions match TRBD2. The germline V gene has CDR1 MGHRA and CDR2 YSYEKL. The CDR3 extends over 16 amino acids. CDR3 DNA sequence: TGCGCCGGCAGCCAAGCGGGAGCGGCACCCCAAGAGACCCAGTACTTC. Its translation is CAGSQAGAAPQETQYF.

This clonotype was counted only a few times. The conserved phenylalanine or tryptophan is not found at the CDR3 terminus, so this likely reflects a read error. This chain connects TRBV4-3 to TRBJ1-6; D is unresolved. The CDR3 is 15 amino acids. Between the trimmed V and J ends, which lost 1 base and 7 bases, there was a span of 11 bases. CDR1 is LGHNA and CDR2 is YSLEER in the germline V gene. The CDR3 coding sequence is TGCGCCAGCAGCCAAGCACTGGACGGAAATTCACCCCTCCACTCT. Its protein product is CASSQALDGNSPLHS.

Notes on this clonotype: A read error may account for a junction end that differs from germline. The gene calls are TRBV5-1 and TRBJ2-4; D uncertain. Per the germline V gene, CDR1 is SGHRS and CDR2 is YFSETQ. This CDR3 comprises 16 residues. CDR3 residues: CASSLYTPSAKNIPYF. DNA for the CDR3: TGCGCCAGCAGCTTGTATACTCCCTCAGCCAAAAACATTCCGTACTTC.

This clonotype rates as medium-sized. The chain couples TRBV29-1 to TRBJ2-5; the match to TRBD2 covers 12 bases. Germline CDR1 reads SQVTM; CDR2 reads ANQGSEA. V lost 6 bases to trimming and J lost 5 bases; unmatched junction nucleotides: 7. The CDR3 sequence is 14 residues long. CDR3 bases: TGCAGCGTCGCGCTAGCGGGAGGGGGGGAGACCCAGTACTTC. This gives the protein CSVALAGGGETQYF.

This clonotype occurred many times. Being one base from a much bigger clone, this may be a read error. The chain uses TRBV21-1 and TRBJ1-2. TRBV21-1 counts as a pseudogene. CDR3 size: 15 residues. CDR3 amino acids: CASSTDSTRNYGHTF. The CDR3 DNA sequence: TGTGCCAGCAGCACAGACAGTACACGTAACTATGGCCACACCTTC.

This clonotype is a singleton in its sample. Since a much larger clone is just one base distant, this may be a read error. The rearrangement links TRBV20-1 to TRBJ1-4; 11 bases fit TRBD1. The CDR3 contains 13 residues. Germline V CDR1 and CDR2: DFQATT, SNEGSKA (reference sequence). This CDR3 reads CSAGTGGIEKLVF. CDR3 bases: TGCAGTGCTGGGACAGGGGGGATTGAAAAACTGGTTTTT.

This clonotype was seen ten or more times. The chain has TRBV4-2 and TRBJ2-7; D uncertain. CDR1 is LGHNA and CDR2 is YNFKEQ in the germline V gene. The CDR3 is 13 residues long. Between the trimmed V and J ends, which lost 0 bases and 4 bases, there was a span of 7 bases. The DNA for the CDR3 is TGTGCCAGCAGCCAAGATGGTCGATACGAGCAGTACTTC. Residues: CASSQDGRYEQYF.

A few counts support this clonotype. A much larger clone lies one base from this, so it may be a read error. This chain links TRBV20-1 with TRBJ2-7, with D perhaps matching TRBD1 or TRBD2 (5 bases each). Germline CDR1 reads DFQATT; CDR2 reads SNEGSKA (reference sequence). The CDR3 runs to 13 residues. CDR3 coding DNA: TGCAATGCCCCGGGACCGGGGAAGAACGAGCAGTACTTC. This gives the protein CNAPGPGKNEQYF.

Sample share makes this clonotype medium-sized. This chain uses TRBV20-1 with TRBJ2-7, with D possibly matching TRBD1 (5 bases). Trimming removed 6 bases from V and 6 bases from J, with 18 bases in between. Germline V CDR1 and CDR2: DFQATT, SNEGSKA (reference sequence). The length of the CDR3 is 13 residues. This chain's CDR3 is CSAALPRDREQYF. The CDR3 DNA reads as TGCAGTGCCGCCCTTCCCAGGGATCGCGAGCAGTACTTC.